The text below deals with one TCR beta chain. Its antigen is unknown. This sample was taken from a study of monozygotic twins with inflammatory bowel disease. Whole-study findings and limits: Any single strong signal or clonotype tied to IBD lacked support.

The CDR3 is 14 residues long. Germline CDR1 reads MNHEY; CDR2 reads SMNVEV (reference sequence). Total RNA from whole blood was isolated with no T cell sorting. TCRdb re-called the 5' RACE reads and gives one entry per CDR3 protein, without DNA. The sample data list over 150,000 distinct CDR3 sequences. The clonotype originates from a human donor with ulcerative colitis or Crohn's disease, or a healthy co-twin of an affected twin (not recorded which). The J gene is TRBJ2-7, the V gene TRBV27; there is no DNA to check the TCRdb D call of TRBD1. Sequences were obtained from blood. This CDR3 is CASRQQGSSYEQYF.